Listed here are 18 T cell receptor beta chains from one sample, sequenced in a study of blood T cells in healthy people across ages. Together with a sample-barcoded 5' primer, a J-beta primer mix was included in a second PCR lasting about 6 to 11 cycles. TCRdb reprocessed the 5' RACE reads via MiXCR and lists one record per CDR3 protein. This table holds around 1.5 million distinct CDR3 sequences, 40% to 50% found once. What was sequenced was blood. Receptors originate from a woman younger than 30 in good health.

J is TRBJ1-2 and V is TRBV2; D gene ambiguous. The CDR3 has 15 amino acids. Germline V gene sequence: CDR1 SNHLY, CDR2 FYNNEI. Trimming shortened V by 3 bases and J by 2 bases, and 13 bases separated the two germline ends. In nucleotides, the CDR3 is TGTGCCAGCAGTGACCCCGGGGAGATAAACTATGGCTACACCTTC. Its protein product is CASSDPGEINYGYTF. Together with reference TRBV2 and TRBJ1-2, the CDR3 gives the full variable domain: EPEVTQTPSHQVTQMGQEVILRCVPISNHLYFYWYRQILGQKVEFLVSFYNNEISEKSEIFDDQFSVERPDGSNFTLKIRSTKLEDSAMYFCASSDPGEINYGYTFGSGTRLTVV.

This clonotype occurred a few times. The CDR3 protein is CASMKRGPNTGELFF. The CDR3 DNA reads as TGTGCCAGCATGAAGCGGGGGCCAAACACCGGGGAGCTGTTTTTT. The genes are TRBV6-1 and TRBJ2-2, with 8 bases aligning to TRBD2. This CDR3 is built from 15 residues. After removal of 7 bases from V and 2 bases from J, the junction contained 6 bases not matched to a gene. From germline, CDR1 is MNHNS and CDR2 SASEGT.

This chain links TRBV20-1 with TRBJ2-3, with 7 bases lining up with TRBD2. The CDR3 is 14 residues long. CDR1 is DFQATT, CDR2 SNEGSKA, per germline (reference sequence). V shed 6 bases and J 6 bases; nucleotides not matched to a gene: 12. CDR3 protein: CSAPTSWAGDTQYF. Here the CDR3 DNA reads TGCAGTGCGCCGACTAGCTGGGCGGGGGATACGCAGTATTTT.

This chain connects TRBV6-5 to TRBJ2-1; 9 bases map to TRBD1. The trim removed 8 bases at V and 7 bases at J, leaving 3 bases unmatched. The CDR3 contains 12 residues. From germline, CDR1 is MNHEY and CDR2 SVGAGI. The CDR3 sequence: CASGTGRNEQFF. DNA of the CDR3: TGTGCCAGCGGGACAGGGAGGAATGAGCAGTTCTTC.

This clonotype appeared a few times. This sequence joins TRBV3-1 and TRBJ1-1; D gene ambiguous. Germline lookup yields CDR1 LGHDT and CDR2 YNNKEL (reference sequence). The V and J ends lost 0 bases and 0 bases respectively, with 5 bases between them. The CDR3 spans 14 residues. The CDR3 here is CASSQDNLNTEAFF. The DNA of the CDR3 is TGTGCCAGCAGCCAAGATAACCTGAACACTGAAGCTTTCTTT.

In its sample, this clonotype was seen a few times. The DNA for the CDR3 is TGCAGCGTTGTTGATGGAGGGGGCACAGGAAAACTGTTTTTT. Its protein is CSVVDGGGTGKLFF. V and J are TRBV29-1 and TRBJ1-4, with 7 bases aligning to TRBD1. With 4 bases clipped from V and 10 bases from J, the junction kept 12 bases outside the gene matches. Germline values: CDR1 SQVTM, CDR2 ANQGSEA. CDR3 length: 14 residues. Using reference TRBV29-1 and TRBJ1-4 for the parts outside the CDR3, the full variable domain is SAVISQKPSRDICQRGTSLTIQCQVDSQVTMMFWYRQQPGQSLTLIATANQGSEATYESGFVIDKFPISRPNLTFSTLTVSNMSPEDSSIYLCSVVDGGGTGKLFFGSGTQLSVL.

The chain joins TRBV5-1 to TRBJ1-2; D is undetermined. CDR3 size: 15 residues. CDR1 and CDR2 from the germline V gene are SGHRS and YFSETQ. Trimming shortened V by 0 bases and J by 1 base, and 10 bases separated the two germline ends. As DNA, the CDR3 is TGCGCCAGCAGCTTGGTAGGCAGCATTAACTATGGCTACACCTTC. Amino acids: CASSLVGSINYGYTF.

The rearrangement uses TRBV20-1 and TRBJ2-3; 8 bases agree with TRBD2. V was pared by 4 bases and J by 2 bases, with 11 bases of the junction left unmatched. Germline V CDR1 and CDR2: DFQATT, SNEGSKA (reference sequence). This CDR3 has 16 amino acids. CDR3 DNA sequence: TGCAGTGCTATAGAGGGTTCGGGAGGGCCCACAGATACGCAGTATTTT. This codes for CSAIEGSGGPTDTQYF.

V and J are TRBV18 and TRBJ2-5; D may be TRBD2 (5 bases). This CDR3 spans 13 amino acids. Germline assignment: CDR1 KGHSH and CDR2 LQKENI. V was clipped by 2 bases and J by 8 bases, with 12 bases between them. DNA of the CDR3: TGTGCCAGCTCACCATCCCTAGCCGACACCCAGTACTTC. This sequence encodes CASSPSLADTQYF.

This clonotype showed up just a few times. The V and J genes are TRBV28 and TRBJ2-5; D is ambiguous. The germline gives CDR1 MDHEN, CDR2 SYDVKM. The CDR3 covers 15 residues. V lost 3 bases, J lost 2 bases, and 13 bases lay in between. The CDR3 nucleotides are TGTGCCAGCAGTTTGATGGAGCTTCCTCAAGAGACCCAGTACTTC. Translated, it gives CASSLMELPQETQYF.

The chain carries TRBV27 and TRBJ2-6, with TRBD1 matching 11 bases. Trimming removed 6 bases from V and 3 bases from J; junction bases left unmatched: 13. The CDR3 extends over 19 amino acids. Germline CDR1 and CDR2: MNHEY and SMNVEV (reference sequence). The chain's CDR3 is CASSSKTGTGGYGANVLTF. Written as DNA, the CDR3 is TGTGCCAGCAGCTCCAAAACCGGGACAGGGGGTTATGGGGCCAACGTCCTGACTTTC.

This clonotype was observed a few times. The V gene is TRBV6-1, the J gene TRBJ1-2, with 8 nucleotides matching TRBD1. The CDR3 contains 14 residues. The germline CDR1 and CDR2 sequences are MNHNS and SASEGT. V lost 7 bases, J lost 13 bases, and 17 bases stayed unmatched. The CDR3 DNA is TGTGCCAGCACGAAGGAAGAGACAGGGGCCTTCGGCACCTTC. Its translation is CASTKEETGAFGTF.

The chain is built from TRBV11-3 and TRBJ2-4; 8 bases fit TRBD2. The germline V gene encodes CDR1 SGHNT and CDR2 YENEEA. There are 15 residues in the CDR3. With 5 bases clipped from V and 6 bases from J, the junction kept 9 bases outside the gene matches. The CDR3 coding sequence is TGTGCCAGCAGCCCGGGAGGGAGAAGGGGAAACATTCAGTACTTC. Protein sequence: CASSPGGRRGNIQYF.

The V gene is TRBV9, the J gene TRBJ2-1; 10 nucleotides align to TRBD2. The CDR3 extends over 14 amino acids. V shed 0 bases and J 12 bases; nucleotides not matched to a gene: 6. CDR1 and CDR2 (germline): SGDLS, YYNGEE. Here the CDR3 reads CASSVGLAGDGQFF. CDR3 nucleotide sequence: TGTGCCAGCAGCGTAGGGCTAGCGGGAGATGGGCAGTTCTTC.

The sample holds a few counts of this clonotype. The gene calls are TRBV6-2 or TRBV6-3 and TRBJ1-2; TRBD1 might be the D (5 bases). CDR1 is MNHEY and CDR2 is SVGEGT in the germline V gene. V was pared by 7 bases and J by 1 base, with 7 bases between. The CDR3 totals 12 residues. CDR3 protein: CASKRGNYGYTF. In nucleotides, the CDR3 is TGTGCCAGCAAGAGGGGTAACTATGGCTACACCTTC.

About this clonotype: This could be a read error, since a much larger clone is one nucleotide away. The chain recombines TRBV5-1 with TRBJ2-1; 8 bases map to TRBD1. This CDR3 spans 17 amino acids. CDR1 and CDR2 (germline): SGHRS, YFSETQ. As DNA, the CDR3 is TGCGCCAGCAGCAGAACCGGGACAGGCCGCGCCTACAATGGGCAGTTCTTC. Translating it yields CASSRTGTGRAYNGQFF.

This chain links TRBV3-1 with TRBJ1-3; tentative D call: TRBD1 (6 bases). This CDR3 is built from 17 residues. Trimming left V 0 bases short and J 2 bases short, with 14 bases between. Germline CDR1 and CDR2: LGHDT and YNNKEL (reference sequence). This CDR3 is CASSQDGGGTTGNTIYF. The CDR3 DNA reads TGTGCCAGCAGCCAAGATGGGGGGGGCACTACTGGAAACACCATATATTTT.

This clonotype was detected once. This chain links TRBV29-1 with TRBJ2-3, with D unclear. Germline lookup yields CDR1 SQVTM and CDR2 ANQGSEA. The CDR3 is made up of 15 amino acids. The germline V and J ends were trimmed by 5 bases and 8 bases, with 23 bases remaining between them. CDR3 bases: TGCAGCGTTCGGGCGGACGGCTCCTCCGGTGGTACGCAGTATTTT. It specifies CSVRADGSSGGTQYF.